This T cell receptor beta chain comes out of a study of cytomegalovirus exposure and HLA in healthy donors. Findings and limits, study-wide: Later analysis identified a missense DCLRE1C variant that was linked to TCR beta V- and J-gene trimming.

The CDR3 sequence is 13 residues long. Germline V gene lookup returns CDR1 MNHEY and CDR2 SMNVEV (reference sequence). V was trimmed by 8 bases and J by 0 bases, leaving 7 bases between them. The PCR employed 60 Vbeta primers together with 13 Jbeta primers. Generated by immunoSEQ multiplex PCR, the TCRdb table keeps only in-frame clones and is missing some. The sample includes fewer than 180,000 clones, 55% to 80% of them seen just once. This clone has only a few counts. Its target is unknown. Sequences were obtained from PBMCs. The J gene is TRBJ2-2, the V gene TRBV27, with D perhaps TRBD2 (6 bases). The TCR originated in a woman aged 60 to 75 in good health and CMV-seropositive. The CDR3 is CASGDSNTGELFF. CDR3 nucleotides: TGTGCCAGCGGGGACTCGAACACCGGGGAGCTGTTTTTT.